This T cell receptor beta chain emerged from a study of blood T cell repertoires in COVID-19. Overall study: The United States, Italy and Spain supplied acute and convalescent COVID-19 samples.

Original processing methods: Using reference gene primer amplification, nucleated cell counts were estimated. Assay used: immunoSEQ multiplex PCR; TCRdb lists only in-frame clones, some missing. D and trimming were read from the DNA, whereas the V and J calls and clone size are those reported in that table. The repertoire consists of 150,000 to 190,000 clones, with under 85% occurring once and the leading ten covering approximately 3.7%. Trimming cost V 8 bases and J 0 bases; bases outside gene matches: 1. This CDR3 is 13 amino acids long. Germline lookup yields CDR1 MNHEY and CDR2 SVGAGI. The source of this sequence is an elderly woman with acute or convalescent COVID-19. The chain couples TRBV6-5 to TRBJ2-5; TRBD2 matches at 9 bases. The sample comprised peripheral blood. The CDR3 DNA sequence: TGTGCCAGCGCGGGGGGGCACCAAGAGACCCAGTACTTC. Translation gives CASAGGHQETQYF.